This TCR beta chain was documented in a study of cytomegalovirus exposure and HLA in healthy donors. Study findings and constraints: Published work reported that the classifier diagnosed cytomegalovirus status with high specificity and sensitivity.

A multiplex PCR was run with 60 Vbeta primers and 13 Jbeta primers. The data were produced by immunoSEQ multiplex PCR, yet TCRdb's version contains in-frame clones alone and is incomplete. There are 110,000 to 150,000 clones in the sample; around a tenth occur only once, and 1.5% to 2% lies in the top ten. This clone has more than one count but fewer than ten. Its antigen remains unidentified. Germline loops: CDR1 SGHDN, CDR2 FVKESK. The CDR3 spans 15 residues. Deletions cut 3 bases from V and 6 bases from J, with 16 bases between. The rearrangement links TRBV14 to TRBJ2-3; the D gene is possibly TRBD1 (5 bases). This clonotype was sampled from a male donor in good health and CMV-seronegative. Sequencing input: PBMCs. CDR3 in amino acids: CASSQTMGQSDTQYF. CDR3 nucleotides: TGTGCCAGCAGCCAGACAATGGGGCAAAGCGATACGCAGTATTTT.